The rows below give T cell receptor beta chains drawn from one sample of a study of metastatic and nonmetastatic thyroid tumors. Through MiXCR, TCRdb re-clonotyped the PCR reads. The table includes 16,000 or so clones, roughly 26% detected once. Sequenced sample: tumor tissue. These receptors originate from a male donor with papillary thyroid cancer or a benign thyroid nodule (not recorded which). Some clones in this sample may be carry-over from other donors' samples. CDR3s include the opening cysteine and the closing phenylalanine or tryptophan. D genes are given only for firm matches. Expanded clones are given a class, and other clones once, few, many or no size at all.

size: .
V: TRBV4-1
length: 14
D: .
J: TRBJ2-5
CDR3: CASSQVKGGGTTHF
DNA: TGCGCCAGCAGCCAAGTTAAGGGAGGAGGGACCACACATTTC

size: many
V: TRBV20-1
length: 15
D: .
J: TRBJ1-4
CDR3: CSARNSGVLPEKLFF
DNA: TGCAGTGCTAGGAATTCAGGGGTCCTCCCAGAAAAACTGTTTTTT

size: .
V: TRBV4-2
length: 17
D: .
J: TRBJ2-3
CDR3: CASSQDWRVVGTDTQYF
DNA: TGTGCCAGCAGCCAAGATTGGAGGGTGGTAGGCACAGATACGCAGTATTTT

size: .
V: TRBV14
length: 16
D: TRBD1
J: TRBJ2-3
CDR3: CAISQGQGSMTDTQYF
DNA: TGTGCCATCAGCCAGGGACAGGGGTCTATGACAGATACGCAGTATTTT

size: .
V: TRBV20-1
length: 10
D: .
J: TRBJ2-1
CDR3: CSANYNEQFF
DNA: TGCAGTGCTAACTACAATGAGCAGTTCTTC

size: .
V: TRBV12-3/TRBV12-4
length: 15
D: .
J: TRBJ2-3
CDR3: CASRNREENTYTQYF
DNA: TGTGCCAGCAGAAACAGGGAAGAGAACACATATACGCAGTATTTT

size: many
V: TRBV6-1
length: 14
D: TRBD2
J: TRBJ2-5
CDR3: CASRAGGGRGTQYF
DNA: TGTGCCAGCAGGGCGGGGGGGGGGCGCGGGACCCAGTACTTC

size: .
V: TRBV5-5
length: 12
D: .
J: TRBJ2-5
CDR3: CASSFLEKTQYF
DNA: TGTGCCAGCAGCTTCCTGGAGAAGACCCAGTACTTC

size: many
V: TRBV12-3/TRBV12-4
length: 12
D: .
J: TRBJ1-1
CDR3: CASSPLGPVAFF
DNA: TGTGCCAGCAGTCCTCTCGGGCCGGTGGCTTTCTTT

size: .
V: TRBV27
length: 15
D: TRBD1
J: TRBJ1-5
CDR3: CASSSRGVGNQPQHF
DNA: TGTGCCAGCAGTTCCAGGGGGGTAGGCAATCAGCCCCAGCATTTT

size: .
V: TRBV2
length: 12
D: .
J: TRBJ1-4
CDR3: CASSGVIEKLFF
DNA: TGTGCCAGCAGTGGGGTCATTGAAAAACTGTTTTTT

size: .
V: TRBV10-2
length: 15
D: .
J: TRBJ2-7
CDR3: CASRVQGFGSYEQYF
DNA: TGCGCCAGCAGAGTTCAGGGTTTTGGCTCCTACGAGCAGTACTTC

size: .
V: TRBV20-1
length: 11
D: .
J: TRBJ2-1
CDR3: CSAREGPYLFF
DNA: TGCAGTGCTAGAGAGGGGCCTTATCTGTTCTTC

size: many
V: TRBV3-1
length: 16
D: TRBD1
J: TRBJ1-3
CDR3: CASSQEGTGSGNTIYF
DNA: TGTGCCAGCAGCCAAGAAGGGACAGGCTCTGGAAACACCATATATTTT

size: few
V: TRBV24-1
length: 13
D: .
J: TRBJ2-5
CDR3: CATSDSGVQTQYF
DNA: TGTGCCACCAGTGATTCAGGGGTGCAGACCCAGTACTTC

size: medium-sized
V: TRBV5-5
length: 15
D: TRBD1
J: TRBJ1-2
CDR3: CASSYPGQDRYGYTF
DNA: TGTGCCAGCAGCTACCCCGGACAGGACCGCTATGGCTACACCTTC

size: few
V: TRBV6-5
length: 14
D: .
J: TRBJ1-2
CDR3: CAISSPWRGYVHTF
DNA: TGTGCCATCAGTTCGCCCTGGAGGGGCTATGTCCACACCTTC

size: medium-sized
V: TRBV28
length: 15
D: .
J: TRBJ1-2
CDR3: CASSLAGTNVYGYTF
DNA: TGTGCCAGCAGTTTGGCAGGGACGAACGTTTATGGCTACACCTTC

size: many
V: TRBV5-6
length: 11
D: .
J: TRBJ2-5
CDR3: CASSGEETQYF
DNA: TGTGCCAGCAGCGGAGAAGAGACCCAGTACTTC

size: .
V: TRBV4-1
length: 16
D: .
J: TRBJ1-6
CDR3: CASSQDRSSYNSPLHF
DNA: TGCGCCAGCAGCCAAGATAGGTCCTCCTATAATTCACCCCTCCACTTT

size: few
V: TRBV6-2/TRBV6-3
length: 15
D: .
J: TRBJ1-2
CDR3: CASSWGALKNYGYTF
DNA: TGTGCCAGCAGTTGGGGGGCGTTAAAGAACTATGGCTACACCTTC

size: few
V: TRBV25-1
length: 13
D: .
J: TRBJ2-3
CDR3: CASSEYVGSTQYF
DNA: TGTGCCAGCAGTGAATATGTTGGTAGTACGCAGTATTTT

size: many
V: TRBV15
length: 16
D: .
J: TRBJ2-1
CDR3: CATSREIAGTGNEQFF
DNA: TGTGCCACCAGCAGAGAAATCGCGGGAACCGGCAATGAGCAGTTCTTC

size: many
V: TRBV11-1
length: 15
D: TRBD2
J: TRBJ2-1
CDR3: CASSQRLAGYNEQFF
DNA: TGTGCCAGCAGCCAACGACTAGCGGGGTACAATGAGCAGTTCTTC

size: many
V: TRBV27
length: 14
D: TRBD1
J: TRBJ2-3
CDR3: CASSWAGGGDTQYF
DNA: TGTGCCAGCAGTTGGGCAGGGGGCGGGGATACGCAGTATTTT

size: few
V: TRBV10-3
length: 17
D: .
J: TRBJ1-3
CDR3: CAINERQPQESGNTIYF
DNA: TGTGCCATCAATGAGCGACAGCCTCAAGAATCTGGAAACACCATATATTTT

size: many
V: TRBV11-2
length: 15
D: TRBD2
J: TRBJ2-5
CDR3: CASSLGLATGETQYF
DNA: TGTGCCAGCAGCTTAGGACTAGCGACGGGGGAGACCCAGTACTTC

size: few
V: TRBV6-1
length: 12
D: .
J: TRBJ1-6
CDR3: CATGILGSPLHF
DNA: TGTGCCACCGGGATATTGGGTTCACCGCTCCACTTT

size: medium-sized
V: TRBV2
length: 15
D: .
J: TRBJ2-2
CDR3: CASKGGGPQTGELFF
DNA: TGTGCCAGCAAAGGAGGGGGACCCCAAACCGGGGAGCTGTTTTTT

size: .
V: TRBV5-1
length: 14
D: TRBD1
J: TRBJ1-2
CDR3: CASSEGQNNYGYTF
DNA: TGCGCCAGCAGCGAGGGACAGAATAACTATGGCTACACCTTC

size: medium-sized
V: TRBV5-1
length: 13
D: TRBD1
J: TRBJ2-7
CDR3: CASSLGGRYEQYF
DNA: TGCGCCAGCAGCTTAGGGGGCAGATACGAGCAGTACTTC

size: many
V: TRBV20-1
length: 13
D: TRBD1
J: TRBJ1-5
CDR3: CSAGTDSNQPQHF
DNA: TGCAGTGCCGGGACAGATAGCAATCAGCCCCAGCATTTT

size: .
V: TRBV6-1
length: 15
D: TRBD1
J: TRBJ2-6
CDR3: CASSGGTAGANVLTF
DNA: TGTGCCAGCAGTGGAGGGACAGCTGGGGCCAACGTCCTGACTTTC

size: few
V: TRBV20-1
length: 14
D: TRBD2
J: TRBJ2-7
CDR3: CSAITGTSGDEQYF
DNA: TGCAGTGCTATAACCGGGACTAGCGGCGACGAGCAGTACTTC

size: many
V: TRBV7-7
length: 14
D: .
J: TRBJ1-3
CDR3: CASSLGGAGNTIYF
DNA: TGTGCTAGCAGCCTAGGTGGGGCTGGAAACACCATATATTTT

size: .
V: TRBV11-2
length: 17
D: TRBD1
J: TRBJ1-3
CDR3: CASSERPGQGSGNTIYF
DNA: TGTGCCAGCAGCGAACGACCGGGACAGGGCTCTGGAAACACCATATATTTT

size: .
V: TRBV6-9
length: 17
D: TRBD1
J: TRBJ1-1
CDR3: CASSYLTGGLENTEAFF
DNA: TGTGCCAGCAGTTATTTAACAGGGGGATTGGAGAACACTGAAGCTTTCTTT

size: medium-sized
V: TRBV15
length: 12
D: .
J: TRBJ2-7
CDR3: CATREAQCEQYF
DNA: TGTGCCACCCGAGAAGCCCAATGCGAGCAGTACTTC

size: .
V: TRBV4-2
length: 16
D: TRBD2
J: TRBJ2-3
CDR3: CASSRELAGGQDTQYF
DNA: TGTGCCAGCAGCAGGGAACTAGCGGGTGGCCAAGATACCCAGTATTTT

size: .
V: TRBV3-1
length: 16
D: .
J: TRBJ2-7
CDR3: CASSQDSGELVYEQYF
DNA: TGTGCCAGCAGCCAAGATTCGGGGGAGTTGGTCTACGAGCAGTACTTC

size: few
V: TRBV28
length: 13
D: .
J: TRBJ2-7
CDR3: CAISPEVTYEQYF
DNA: TGTGCCATCAGCCCGGAGGTCACCTACGAGCAGTACTTC

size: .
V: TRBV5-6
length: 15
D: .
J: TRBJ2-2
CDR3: CASRFGAGETGELFF
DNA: TGTGCCAGCAGGTTCGGGGCAGGGGAGACCGGGGAGCTGTTTTTT

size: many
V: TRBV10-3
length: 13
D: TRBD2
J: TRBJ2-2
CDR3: CAIISGTTGELFF
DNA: TGTGCCATCATTAGCGGGACCACCGGGGAGCTGTTTTTT

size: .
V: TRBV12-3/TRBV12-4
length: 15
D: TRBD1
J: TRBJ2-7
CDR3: CASSTGTGNIHEQYF
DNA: TGTGCCAGCAGTACCGGGACAGGAAATATCCACGAGCAGTACTTC

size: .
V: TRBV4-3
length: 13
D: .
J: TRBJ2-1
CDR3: CASSQDNWDEQFF
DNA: TGCGCCAGCAGCCAAGATAACTGGGATGAGCAGTTCTTC

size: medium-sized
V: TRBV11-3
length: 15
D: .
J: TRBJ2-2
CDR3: CASSLRFGGTGELFF
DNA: TGTGCCAGCAGCTTAAGGTTCGGGGGAACCGGGGAGCTGTTTTTT

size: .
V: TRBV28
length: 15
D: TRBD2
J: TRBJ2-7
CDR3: CASNPSGSWGYEQYF
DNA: TGTGCCAGCAACCCTAGCGGGAGTTGGGGGTACGAGCAGTACTTC

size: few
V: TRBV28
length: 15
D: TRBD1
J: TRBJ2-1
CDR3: CASSGTGTVGDEQFF
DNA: TGTGCCAGCAGTGGAACCGGGACAGTAGGCGATGAGCAGTTCTTC

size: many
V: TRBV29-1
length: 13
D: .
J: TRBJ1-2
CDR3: CSVDLGRNYGYTF
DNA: TGCAGCGTTGACTTGGGGAGAAACTATGGCTACACCTTC

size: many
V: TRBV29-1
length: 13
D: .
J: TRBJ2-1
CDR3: CSVDSGIYNEQFF
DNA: TGCAGCGTTGATTCAGGTATCTACAATGAGCAGTTCTTC

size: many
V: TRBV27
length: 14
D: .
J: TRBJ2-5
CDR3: CASQAGSHQETQYF
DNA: TGTGCCAGCCAAGCAGGGTCCCACCAAGAGACCCAGTACTTC

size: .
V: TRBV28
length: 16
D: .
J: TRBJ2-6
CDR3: CASSSRGRPGANFLTF
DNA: TGTGCCAGCAGTTCAAGGGGGAGGCCTGGGGCCAACTTCCTGACCTTC

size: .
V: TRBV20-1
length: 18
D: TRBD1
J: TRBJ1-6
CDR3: CSARCHRGGQNYNSPLHF
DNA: TGCAGTGCTAGATGCCACAGGGGTGGGCAGAACTATAATTCACCCCTCCACTTT

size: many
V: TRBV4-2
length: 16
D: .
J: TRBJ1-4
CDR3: CASSLGGRALGEKLFF
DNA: TGTGCCAGCAGCTTGGGGGGCCGAGCGCTAGGTGAAAAACTGTTTTTT

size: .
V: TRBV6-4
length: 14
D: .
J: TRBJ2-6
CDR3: CASSDRSGANVLTF
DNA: TGTGCCAGCAGTGACAGGTCTGGGGCCAACGTCCTGACTTTC

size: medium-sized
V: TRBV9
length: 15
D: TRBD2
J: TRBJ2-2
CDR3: CASSDLAGGPGELFF
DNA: TGTGCCAGCAGCGACCTAGCGGGAGGCCCCGGGGAGCTGTTTTTT

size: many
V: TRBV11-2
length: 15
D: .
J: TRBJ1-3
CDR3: CASSLAGNSGNTIYF
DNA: TGTGCCAGCAGCTTAGCCGGGAACTCTGGAAACACCATATATTTT